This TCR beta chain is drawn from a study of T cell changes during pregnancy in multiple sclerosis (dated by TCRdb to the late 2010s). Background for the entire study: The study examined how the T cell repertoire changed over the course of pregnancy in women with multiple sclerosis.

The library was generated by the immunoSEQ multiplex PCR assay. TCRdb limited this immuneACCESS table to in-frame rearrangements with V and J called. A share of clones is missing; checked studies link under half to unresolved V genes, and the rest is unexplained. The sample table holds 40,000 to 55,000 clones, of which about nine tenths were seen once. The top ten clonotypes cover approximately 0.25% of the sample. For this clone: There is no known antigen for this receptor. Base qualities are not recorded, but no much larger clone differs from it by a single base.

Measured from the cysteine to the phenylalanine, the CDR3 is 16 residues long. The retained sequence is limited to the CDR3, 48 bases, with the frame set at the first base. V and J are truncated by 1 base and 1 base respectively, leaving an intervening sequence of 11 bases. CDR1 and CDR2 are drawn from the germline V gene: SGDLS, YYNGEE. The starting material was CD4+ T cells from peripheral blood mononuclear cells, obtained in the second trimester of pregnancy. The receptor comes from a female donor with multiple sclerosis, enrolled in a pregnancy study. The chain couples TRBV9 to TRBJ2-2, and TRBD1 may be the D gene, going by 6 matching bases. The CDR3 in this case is CASSVRTGLNTGELFF. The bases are TGTGCCAGCAGCGTACGTACAGGGTTGAACACCGGGGAGCTGTTTTTT.